The 31 T cell receptor beta chains given below trace back to one sample, sequenced in a study of shared clonotypes between healthy human individuals. Data came from immunoSEQ multiplex PCR; TCRdb stores just in-frame clones and leaves some out. The sample yields a few million clones, about 92% seen once. The sequenced material came from naive CD4+ T cells sorted from blood. The subset here: CD45RA+ positively selected. These receptors all stem from a man between 18 and 35 years old in good health.

This chain links TRBV7-9 with TRBJ1-3; D uncertain. Germline V lookup: CDR1 SEHNR, CDR2 FQNEAQ (reference sequence). The CDR3 consists of 17 residues. V was cut by 5 bases and J by 0 bases, with 17 bases left in between. The chain's CDR3 is CASSPHTQLSSGNTIYF. For the CDR3, the DNA is TGTGCCAGCAGCCCACACACCCAGCTGTCCTCTGGAAACACCATATATTTT. The full variable domain, its missing parts supplied by reference TRBV7-9 and TRBJ1-3, is DTGVSQNPRHKITKRGQNVTFRCDPISEHNRLYWYRQTLGQGPEFLTYFQNEAQLEKSRLLSDRFSAERPKGSFSTLEIQRTEQGDSAMYLCASSPHTQLSSGNTIYFGEGSWLTVV.

The rearrangement links TRBV11-2 to TRBJ2-7, with 7 bases fitting TRBD2. Germline-derived CDR1 and CDR2 are SGHAT and FQNNGV. J was trimmed by 4 bases and V by 2 bases; bases with no gene match: 17. The CDR3 length is 18 residues. The CDR3 DNA reads TGTGCCAGCAGCTTAAGGGCCCGGGCTAGCGGCCCAGGATACGAGCAGTACTTC. Amino acid sequence: CASSLRARASGPGYEQYF. Looking up the rest from reference TRBV11-2 and TRBJ2-7 gives the full variable domain: EAGVAQSPRYKIIEKRQSVAFWCNPISGHATLYWYQQILGQGPKLLIQFQNNGVVDDSQLPKDRFSAERLKGVDSTLKIQPAKLEDSAVYLCASSLRARASGPGYEQYFGPGTRLTVT.

The V and J genes are TRBV2 and TRBJ2-3, with TRBD2 identical over 7 bases. This CDR3 is built from 14 residues. The germline CDR1 and CDR2 sequences are SNHLY and FYNNEI. V dropped 7 bases and J dropped 3; count of bases not matched to a gene: 7. The CDR3 DNA reads TGTGCCAGCACCGGGGGGATGAGGACAGATACGCAGTATTTT. Protein: CASTGGMRTDTQYF.

As DNA, the CDR3 is TGTGCCAGCTCACCGGGAGGACAGGGGAAGGACGAGCAGTACTTC. It is translated as CASSPGGQGKDEQYF. The J gene is TRBJ2-7, the V gene TRBV18, with TRBD1 matching over 9 bases. V was clipped by 3 bases and J by 5 bases; unmatched bases: 8. This CDR3 comprises 15 residues. CDR1 and CDR2 (germline): KGHSH, LQKENI.

This clone has just a few counts. This rearrangement joins TRBV5-1 to TRBJ2-7; D ambiguous. Per germline, CDR1 SGHRS and CDR2 YFSETQ. The V end lost 0 bases, the J end lost 2 bases, and 12 bases lay between the germline ends. The CDR3 length is 15 residues. The CDR3 DNA is TGCGCCAGCAGCTTGGGGAGCTCGCCTCCCTACGAGCAGTACTTC. It codes for CASSLGSSPPYEQYF.

The genes are TRBV28 and TRBJ2-7, with 10 nucleotides matching TRBD1. The V and J ends lost 2 bases and 0 bases, in that order; junction bases with no gene match: 7. Germline values: CDR1 MDHEN, CDR2 SYDVKM. The CDR3 consists of 17 residues. The CDR3 reads CASSLTPGTGDSYEQYF. The CDR3, as DNA: TGTGCCAGCAGTTTAACACCGGGGACAGGGGACTCCTACGAGCAGTACTTC.

The chain carries TRBV6-1 and TRBJ2-5; 7 bases map to TRBD2. Trimming at V came to 11 bases and at J to 4 bases, leaving 16 bases not matched to a gene. The CDR3 runs 15 residues. The germline CDR1 and CDR2 sequences are MNHNS and SASEGT. CDR3 coding DNA: TGTGCCCGAGGAGGCGGGGGAGCGCTCCTAGAGACCCAGTACTTC. Protein: CARGGGGALLETQYF.

The chain uses TRBV19 and TRBJ2-1, with D unresolved. CDR1 is LNHDA and CDR2 is SQIVND in the germline V gene (reference sequence). CDR3 size: 13 residues. V lost 10 bases and J 1 base, leaving 11 bases between the germline ends. Here the CDR3 reads CATSAESYNEQFF. CDR3 DNA: TGTGCCACCAGCGCGGAGTCCTACAATGAGCAGTTCTTC. The full variable domain, its missing parts supplied by reference TRBV19 and TRBJ2-1, is DGGITQSPKYLFRKEGQNVTLSCEQNLNHDAMYWYRQDPGQGLRLIYYSQIVNDFQKGDIAEGYSVSREKKESFPLTVTSAQKNPTAFYLCATSAESYNEQFFGPGTRLTVL.

The rearrangement uses TRBV7-9 and TRBJ1-5, with 8 bases lining up with TRBD1. V was pared by 1 base and J by 5 bases, with 4 bases of the junction left unmatched. The CDR3 contains 15 residues. Germline CDR1 is SEHNR and CDR2 is FQNEAQ (reference sequence). This CDR3 reads CASSLGAGGHQPQHF. CDR3 DNA: TGTGCCAGCAGCTTAGGTGCAGGGGGCCATCAGCCCCAGCATTTT.

The chain links TRBV18 to TRBJ1-6, with 8 bases fitting TRBD1. With V trimmed by 6 bases and J by 10 bases, 14 bases remained unmatched. The CDR3 totals 16 residues. CDR1 and CDR2 from the germline V gene are KGHSH and LQKENI. As DNA, the CDR3 is TGTGCCAGCTCGCCTGGGACAGGATACGTTCGGTCACCCCTCCACTTT. Its protein product is CASSPGTGYVRSPLHF.

V gene TRBV7-2 combines with J gene TRBJ2-7; perhaps TRBD2 as D (5 bases). The CDR3 sequence is 14 residues long. The V gene's germline CDR1 is SGHTA and CDR2 FQGNSA. Trimming took 0 bases from V and 5 from J, leaving 11 bases between them. CDR3 DNA: TGTGCCAGCAGCTTAGCGGGTGGGAGAAACGAGCAGTACTTC. Its protein is CASSLAGGRNEQYF.

J is TRBJ2-1 and V is TRBV5-1; D is undetermined. The CDR3 runs to 12 residues. V lost 7 bases and J lost 10, with 15 bases in between. Germline V CDR1 and CDR2: SGHRS, YFSETQ. The CDR3 DNA is TGCGCCAGCCTAGACCCAATTGGCGAGCAGTTCTTC. It encodes CASLDPIGEQFF.

The rearrangement uses TRBV6-5 and TRBJ2-7; 9 bases match TRBD2. CDR3 size: 16 residues. Germline V gene lookup returns CDR1 MNHEY and CDR2 SVGAGI. The J segment lost 1 base and the V segment lost 0 bases, leaving 4 bases of the junction unmatched. The CDR3 here is CASSYSSLAGSYEQYF. CDR3 coding DNA: TGTGCCAGCAGTTACTCCTCCCTAGCGGGATCCTACGAGCAGTACTTC.

The chain is built from TRBV5-4 and TRBJ2-7; 7 bases match TRBD1. Germline V gene data show CDR1 as SGHNT and CDR2 as YYREEE (reference sequence). With V trimmed by 1 base and J by 0 bases, 4 bases remained unmatched. The CDR3 runs 15 residues. The CDR3 nucleotides read TGTGCCAGCAGCTTGCTTCCAGGGGGCTCCTACGAGCAGTACTTC. As protein: CASSLLPGGSYEQYF.

The CDR3 nucleotides are TGTGCCAGCAAGGGGGAGGGGGCCGGCACAGATACGCAGTATTTT. It encodes CASKGEGAGTDTQYF. The chain links TRBV6-6 to TRBJ2-3; D is perhaps TRBD1 or TRBD2 (7 bases each). Germline V gene data show CDR1 as MNHNY and CDR2 as SVGAGI (reference sequence). CDR3 length: 15 residues. V lost 7 bases to trimming and J lost 1 base, with 15 bases between them.

The rearrangement links TRBV2 to TRBJ1-1; TRBD1 is a possible D gene (5 bases). The germline CDR1 and CDR2 sequences are SNHLY and FYNNEI. V lost 6 bases and J 4 bases, leaving 9 bases between the germline ends. This CDR3 spans 12 amino acids. The CDR3: CASRRGATEAFF. The CDR3 DNA follows: TGTGCCAGCAGACGAGGGGCCACTGAAGCTTTCTTT.

The V gene is TRBV7-9, the J gene TRBJ1-1; D uncertain. V lost 5 bases and J lost 3, with 13 bases in between. Germline V lookup: CDR1 SEHNR, CDR2 FQNEAQ (reference sequence). The CDR3 loop spans 14 amino acids. For the CDR3, the DNA is TGTGCCAGCAGCCCTCGAGGCATGGACACTGAAGCTTTCTTT. Translated: CASSPRGMDTEAFF.

V and J are TRBV6-6 and TRBJ2-2; tentative D call: TRBD1 (5 bases). This CDR3 has 14 residues. The V end was cut by 7 bases, the J end by 5 bases, with 14 bases between. Germline CDR1 and CDR2: MNHNY and SVGAGI (reference sequence). The CDR3 nucleotides are TGTGCCAGCAAGGCTGGGGCTGGGACCGGGGAGCTGTTTTTT. Translating it yields CASKAGAGTGELFF.

A single count supports this clone. The chain couples TRBV7-9 to TRBJ2-1, with 7 bases lining up with TRBD2. V was clipped by 1 base and J by 5 bases; unmatched bases: 2. CDR1 and CDR2 (germline): SEHNR, FQNEAQ (reference sequence). CDR3 length equals 14 residues. CDR3 coding DNA: TGTGCCAGCAGCTTAGAACTAGCGAACAATGAGCAGTTCTTC. It specifies CASSLELANNEQFF.

The chain carries TRBV7-2 and TRBJ1-4; D unclear. V lost 3 bases, J lost 0 bases, and 8 bases lay in between. CDR3 length: 15 amino acids. Germline assignment: CDR1 SGHTA and CDR2 FQGNSA. The CDR3 nucleotides are TGTGCCAGCAGCTTCTACCCTGCAACTAATGAAAAACTGTTTTTT. Its protein product is CASSFYPATNEKLFF. Combining the CDR3 with reference TRBV7-2 and TRBJ1-4 gives the whole variable domain GAGVSQSPSNKVTEKGKDVELRCDPISGHTALYWYRQSLGQGLEFLIYFQGNSAPDKSGLPSDRFSAERTGGSVSTLTIQRTQQEDSAVYLCASSFYPATNEKLFFGSGTQLSVL.

V and J are TRBV5-6 and TRBJ1-1, with D possibly matching TRBD1 (5 bases). Germline V gene data show CDR1 as SGHDT and CDR2 as YYEEEE. The CDR3 contains 13 residues. V was clipped by 0 bases and J by 10 bases, with 13 bases between them. This CDR3 is CASSLVEAGPAFF. For the CDR3, the DNA is TGTGCCAGCAGCTTGGTGGAAGCAGGGCCAGCTTTCTTT.

The chain uses TRBV28 and TRBJ2-3; D not certain. In germline, CDR1 is MDHEN, CDR2 SYDVKM. V lost 5 bases to trimming and J lost 12 bases, with 15 bases between them. The CDR3 totals 12 residues. The CDR3 DNA follows: TGTGCCAGCAGTCGCCCAGTGGGGTCCCAGTATTTT. Protein: CASSRPVGSQYF. Full variable domain (remainder filled in from reference TRBV28 and TRBJ2-3): DVKVTQSSRYLVKRTGEKVFLECVQDMDHENMFWYRQDPGLGLRLIYFSYDVKMKEKGDIPEGYSVSREKKERFSLILESASTNQTSMYLCASSRPVGSQYFGPGTRLTVL.

The rearrangement links TRBV30 to TRBJ2-7; tentatively, D is TRBD2 (5 bases). Per the germline V gene, CDR1 is GTSNPN and CDR2 is SVGIG (reference sequence). This CDR3 contains 15 residues. Trimming removed 1 base at V and 2 bases at J, with 15 bases between. This CDR3 is CAWSGSGKSAYEQYF. CDR3 DNA sequence: TGTGCCTGGAGTGGATCGGGGAAATCCGCCTACGAGCAGTACTTC.

The chain employs TRBV19 and TRBJ2-7, with TRBD1 matching 11 bases. The CDR3 is 14 amino acids. Germline V gene data show CDR1 as LNHDA and CDR2 as SQIVND (reference sequence). The V segment lost 5 bases and the J segment 7 bases; nucleotides outside the gene matches: 7. CDR3 bases: TGTGCCAGTAGTCTGGGACAGGGGGGGACTGAGCAGTACTTC. Amino acids: CASSLGQGGTEQYF.

The CDR3 nucleotides are TGTGCCAGCAGCTCCATACCGGGGAAAGGGACCGGGGAGCTGTTTTTT. It is translated as CASSSIPGKGTGELFF. This chain joins TRBV7-3 and TRBJ2-2; TRBD2 is a possible D gene (5 bases). Trimming shortened V by 4 bases and J by 5 bases, and 17 bases separated the two germline ends. The CDR3 spans 16 residues. Germline V CDR1 and CDR2: SGHTA, FQGTGA.

This clone was seen a single time. The chain employs TRBV9 and TRBJ1-3; TRBD1 is a possible D gene (5 bases). With 4 bases removed from V and 7 bases from J, the gap between germline ends came to 18 bases. The CDR3 has 15 amino acids. Germline-derived CDR1 and CDR2 are SGDLS and YYNGEE. The CDR3 DNA reads TGTGCCAGCAGCCCAGGGACCGCTAATCGGAACACCATATATTTT. Its protein product is CASSPGTANRNTIYF. Together with reference TRBV9 and TRBJ1-3, the CDR3 gives the full variable domain: DSGVTQTPKHLITATGQRVTLRCSPRSGDLSVYWYQQSLDQGLQFLIQYYNGEERAKGNILERFSAQQFPDLHSELNLSSLELGDSALYFCASSPGTANRNTIYFGEGSWLTVV.

J is TRBJ1-1 and V is TRBV6-5; no reliable D call. Trimming pared 8 bases from V and 4 bases from J, leaving 11 bases between. The germline V gene encodes CDR1 MNHEY and CDR2 SVGAGI. The CDR3 has 12 amino acids. The CDR3 nucleotides are TGTGCCAGCTACTCCTTCGGCACTGAAGCTTTCTTT. It encodes CASYSFGTEAFF.

The chain combines TRBV27 with TRBJ1-6; TRBD1 matches at 7 bases. V shed 7 bases, J shed 9 bases, and the junction held 3 bases outside the gene matches. CDR1 MNHEY and CDR2 SMNVEV come from the germline V gene (reference sequence). The CDR3 extends over 12 amino acids. DNA for the CDR3: TGTGCCAGCAAGACAGGGACTTCACCCCTCCACTTT. This encodes CASKTGTSPLHF.

The rearrangement joins TRBV6-5 to TRBJ1-6, with TRBD1 as a possible D gene (5 bases). The germline V and J ends were trimmed by 6 bases and 7 bases, with 16 bases remaining between them. Germline V gene lookup returns CDR1 MNHEY and CDR2 SVGAGI. This CDR3 is 15 amino acids long. The CDR3 DNA reads as TGTGCCAGCAGCCCCTCCGGGACTTCGAATTCACCCCTCCACTTT. Its protein is CASSPSGTSNSPLHF.

This clone was detected only once. The chain recombines TRBV6-7 with TRBJ2-5; D is tentatively TRBD1 or TRBD2 (5 bases each). Being an ORF, TRBV6-7 has a function that is uncertain. This CDR3 contains 13 residues. V was cut by 6 bases and J by 2 bases, with 10 bases left in between. CDR3 loop: CASSHEGQETQYF. CDR3 in DNA: TGTGCCAGCAGCCATGAGGGGCAAGAGACCCAGTACTTC.

V and J are TRBV7-3 and TRBJ2-2; D remains ambiguous. CDR3 length: 18 amino acids. The germline CDR1 and CDR2 sequences are SGHTA and FQGTGA. The germline V and J ends were trimmed by 3 bases and 1 base, with 18 bases remaining between them. The CDR3 DNA reads as TGTGCCAGCAGCTTGGGTTGGCCAATGACTGTGAACACCGGGGAGCTGTTTTTT. Translated: CASSLGWPMTVNTGELFF.